The clone carrying this TCR beta chain was seen repeatedly, ten times or more. RNA transcripts yielded amplified TCR beta CDR3 regions. TCR CDR3 regions were first amplified by RT-PCR with HTBI primers. TCRdb passed the multiplex PCR reads through MiXCR, listing each CDR3 protein once. This sample has more than 550,000 distinct CDR3 sequences; approximately 15% occur once, and the top ten carry less than 20%. The data stem from a study of T cells in Graves' hyperthyroidism and ophthalmopathy. V shed 4 bases, J shed 8 bases, and the junction held 16 bases outside the gene matches. Germline-derived CDR1 and CDR2 are SGDLS and YYNGEE. CDR3 length: 17 amino acids.

Sequenced material: blood. The TCR originated in a man in his fifties or sixties with Graves' hyperthyroidism. The J gene is TRBJ2-1, the V gene TRBV9; 9 nucleotides line up with TRBD2. This chain's CDR3 is CASSPRAKGGRVYEQFF. The CDR3 nucleotides are TGTGCCAGCAGCCCGAGGGCAAAAGGCGGGAGGGTCTATGAGCAGTTCTTC.